This TCR beta chain was captured in a study of cytomegalovirus exposure and HLA in healthy donors. Trimming took 7 bases from V and 2 from J; bases not matched to a gene: 4. The CDR3 extends over 13 amino acids. CDR1 is MDHEN and CDR2 is SYDVKM in the germline V gene. In the PCR, 60 Vbeta and 13 Jbeta primers were used. The method was immunoSEQ multiplex PCR; TCRdb's version includes in-frame clones alone and lacks a portion of them. Among around 80,000 clones listed, 62% were seen once. Source material: PBMCs. This rearrangement joins TRBV28 to TRBJ2-7; TRBD1 matches at 8 bases. The sequence derives from a male donor in good health and CMV-seropositive. The CDR3 loop reads CASTRTGPYEQYF. The CDR3 coding sequence is TGTGCCAGCACAAGGACAGGGCCCTACGAGCAGTACTTC.